These T cell receptor beta chains were read from a single sample in a study of graft-versus-host responses after intestinal transplantation. Repertoires were generated with immunoSEQ multiplex PCR, while TCRdb's copy carries only in-frame clones and drops some. The sample carries 50,000 to 75,000 clones, around 90% recorded once. The sequencing used ileum tissue, collected roughly 390 days after transplant. The receptor source for this set is a human patient who received an intestinal transplant, so some T cells may come from the graft donor. Each CDR3 is given with its conserved first and last residue. A D gene is named only where the DNA matches it firmly. A clone size is listed for some rows: how often the clone was seen (once, few, many), or a class if it is expanded.

J gene	clone size	V gene	D gene	CDR3 DNA	CDR3 protein
TRBJ1-6	.	TRBV12-5	.	TGTGCTAGTGGTTTGGTGTCAGGGGAGAATTCACCCCTCCACTTT	CASGLVSGENSPLHF
TRBJ1-2	.	TRBV6-5	.	TGTGCCAGCAGTTACTACAACCATGGCTACACCTTC	CASSYYNHGYTF
TRBJ2-7	.	TRBV19	TRBD1	TGTGCCAGTAGTATGCTGCCGGGACAGGGCTCCTACGAGCAGTACTTC	CASSMLPGQGSYEQYF
TRBJ2-3	.	TRBV11-2	.	TGTGCCAGCAGTCGGGCCTCATCGGATACGCAGTATTTT	CASSRASSDTQYF
TRBJ2-1	.	TRBV13	.	TGTGCCAGCAGCGTTCAGGGCAATGAGCAGTTCTTC	CASSVQGNEQFF
TRBJ2-3	.	TRBV2	.	TGTGCCGTCCGGGAGGGGGCTAATACGCAGTATTTT	CAVREGANTQYF
TRBJ2-7	few	TRBV6-5	.	TGTGCCAGCAGTTACTCGGACAGTTTCTACGAGCAGTACTTC	CASSYSDSFYEQYF
TRBJ1-1	.	TRBV4-1	.	TGCGCCAGCAGCCGGACAGCCCAAACTGAAGCTTTCTTT	CASSRTAQTEAFF
TRBJ2-1	.	TRBV6-6	TRBD1	TGTGCCAGCAGTCTTAAGGACAGGAAGCAGTTCTTC	CASSLKDRKQFF
TRBJ1-3	.	TRBV18	.	TGTGCCAGCTCACCGGGACCGGTCTCTGGAAACACCATATATTTT	CASSPGPVSGNTIYF